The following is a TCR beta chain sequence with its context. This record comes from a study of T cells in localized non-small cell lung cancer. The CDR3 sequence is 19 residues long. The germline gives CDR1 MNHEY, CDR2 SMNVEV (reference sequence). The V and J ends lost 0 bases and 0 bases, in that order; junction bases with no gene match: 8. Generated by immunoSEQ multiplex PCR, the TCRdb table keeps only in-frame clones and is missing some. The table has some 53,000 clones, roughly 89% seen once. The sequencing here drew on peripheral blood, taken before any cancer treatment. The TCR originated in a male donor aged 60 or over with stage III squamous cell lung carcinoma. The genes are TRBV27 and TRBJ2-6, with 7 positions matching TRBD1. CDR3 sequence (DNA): TGTGCCAGCAGTTTATCACCAGGACAGGCCCTCTCTGGGGCCAACGTCCTGACTTTC. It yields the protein CASSLSPGQALSGANVLTF.